This TCR beta chain was found in a study of cytomegalovirus exposure and HLA in healthy donors. Study-level findings and limits: While the bulk of TCR sequences proved rare, some public TCRs turned up in many donors. An analysis was carried out later, and it reportedly showed fewer N-insertions in an Asian-associated ancestry cluster than the roughly 670-donor mean. For presence/absence analyses, sequencing depth was assumed to be roughly uniform across donors. In a later analysis, V- and J-gene trimming of beta chains associated with a DCLRE1C missense variant, replicated independently.

The PCR was carried out with 60 Vbeta primers and 13 Jbeta primers. Produced via immunoSEQ multiplex PCR; TCRdb's table is partial and in-frame only. The sample has over 60,000 clones, around 75% seen once; the top ten hold 9.5% to 15%. The germline gives CDR1 MNHNS, CDR2 SASEGT. The junction had 1 base not matched to a gene; V was cut back by 1 base and J by 3 bases. There are 15 residues in the CDR3. With regard to this clone: The antigen is unknown.

The sample consisted of PBMCs. The V and J genes are TRBV6-1 and TRBJ2-1, with 9 positions matching TRBD2. The TCR was taken from a man in his 70s in good health and CMV-seronegative. This chain's CDR3 is CASSEEAGGYNEQFF. The CDR3 nucleotides read TGTGCCAGCAGTGAAGAAGCGGGAGGCTACAATGAGCAGTTCTTC.